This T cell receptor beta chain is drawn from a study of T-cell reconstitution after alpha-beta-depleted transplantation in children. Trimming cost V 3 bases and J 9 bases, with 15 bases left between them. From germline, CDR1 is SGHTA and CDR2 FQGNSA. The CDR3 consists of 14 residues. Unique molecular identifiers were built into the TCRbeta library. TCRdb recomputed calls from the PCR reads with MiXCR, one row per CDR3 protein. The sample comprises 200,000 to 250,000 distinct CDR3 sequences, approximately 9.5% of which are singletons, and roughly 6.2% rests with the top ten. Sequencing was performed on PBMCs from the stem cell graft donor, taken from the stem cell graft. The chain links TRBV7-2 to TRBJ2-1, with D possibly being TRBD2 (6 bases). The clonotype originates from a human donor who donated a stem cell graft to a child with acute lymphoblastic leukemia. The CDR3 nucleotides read TGTGCCAGCAGCTTGGTCGGGGGAGGAGGTGAGCAGTTCTTC. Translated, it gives CASSLVGGGGEQFF. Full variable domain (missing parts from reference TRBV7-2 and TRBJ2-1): GAGVSQSPSNKVTEKGKDVELRCDPISGHTALYWYRQSLGQGLEFLIYFQGNSAPDKSGLPSDRFSAERTGGSVSTLTIQRTQQEDSAVYLCASSLVGGGGEQFFGPGTRLTVL.